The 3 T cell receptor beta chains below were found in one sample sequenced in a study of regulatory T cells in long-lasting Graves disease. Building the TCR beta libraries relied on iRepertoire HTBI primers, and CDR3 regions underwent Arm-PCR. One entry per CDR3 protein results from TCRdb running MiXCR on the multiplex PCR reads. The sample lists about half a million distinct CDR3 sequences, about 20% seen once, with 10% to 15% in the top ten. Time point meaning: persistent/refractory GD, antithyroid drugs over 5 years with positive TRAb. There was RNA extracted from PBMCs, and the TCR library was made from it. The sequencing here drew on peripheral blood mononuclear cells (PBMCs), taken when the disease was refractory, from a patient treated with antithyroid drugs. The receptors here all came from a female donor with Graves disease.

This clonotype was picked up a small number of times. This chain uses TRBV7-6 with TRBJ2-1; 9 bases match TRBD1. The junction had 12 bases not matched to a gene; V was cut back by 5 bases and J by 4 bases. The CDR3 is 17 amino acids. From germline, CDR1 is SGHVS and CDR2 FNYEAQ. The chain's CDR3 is CASSPKGTGFSYNEQFF. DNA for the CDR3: TGTGCCAGCAGCCCTAAGGGGACAGGGTTTAGTTACAATGAGCAGTTCTTC.

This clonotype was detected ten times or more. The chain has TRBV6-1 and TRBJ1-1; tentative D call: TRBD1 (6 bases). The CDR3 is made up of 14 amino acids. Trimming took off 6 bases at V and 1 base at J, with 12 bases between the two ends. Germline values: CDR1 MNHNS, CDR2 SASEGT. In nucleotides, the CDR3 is TGTGCCAGCAGATTGATACAGGGGAACACTGAAGCTTTCTTT. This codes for CASRLIQGNTEAFF.

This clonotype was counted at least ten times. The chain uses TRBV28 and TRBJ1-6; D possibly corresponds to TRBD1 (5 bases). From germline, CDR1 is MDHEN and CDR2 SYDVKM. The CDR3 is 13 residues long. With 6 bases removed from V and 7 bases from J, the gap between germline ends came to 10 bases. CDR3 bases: TGTGCCAGCAGACTTCCAGGGAATTCACCCCTCCACTTT. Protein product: CASRLPGNSPLHF. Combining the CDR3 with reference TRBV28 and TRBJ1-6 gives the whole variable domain DVKVTQSSRYLVKRTGEKVFLECVQDMDHENMFWYRQDPGLGLRLIYFSYDVKMKEKGDIPEGYSVSREKKERFSLILESASTNQTSMYLCASRLPGNSPLHFGNGTRLTVT.